A single sample gave rise to the 28 T cell receptor beta chains below, sequenced in a study of OX40 agonist ivuxolimab in advanced cancers. This table comes from immunoSEQ multiplex PCR, and its TCRdb copy is limited to in-frame clones, with some not included. The profile covers 41,000 or so clones, with around four fifths appearing a single time and approximately 2.6% taken by the ten largest. The sample consisted of CD4+ or CD8+ T cells sorted from blood, taken in a trial of the OX40 agonist ivuxolimab. The receptors shown here come from an adult with an advanced solid tumor such as melanoma, head and neck, liver or kidney cancer.

This clone has more than one count but fewer than ten. This chain links TRBV11-2 with TRBJ1-3, with unresolved D. The V end lost 6 bases, the J end lost 2 bases, and 8 bases lay between the germline ends. CDR3 length: 13 amino acids. Germline values: CDR1 SGHAT, CDR2 FQNNGV. Here the CDR3 reads CASRRGAGNTIYF. The CDR3, as DNA: TGTGCCAGCAGGCGTGGCGCTGGAAACACCATATATTTT.

This rearrangement joins TRBV7-9 to TRBJ2-7, with 9 bases matching TRBD1. After removal of 4 bases from V and 6 bases from J, the junction contained 7 bases not matched to a gene. Germline assignment: CDR1 SEHNR and CDR2 FQNEAQ (reference sequence). The CDR3 is 14 residues long. Written as DNA, the CDR3 is TGTGCCAGCAGCTCCAGGGGACAGGGACCCGAGCAGTACTTC. The encoded protein is CASSSRGQGPEQYF.

V usage is TRBV5-1 and J usage is TRBJ2-1; tentative D call: TRBD1 (5 bases). With 2 bases removed from V and 8 bases from J, the gap between germline ends came to 17 bases. Germline lookup yields CDR1 SGHRS and CDR2 YFSETQ. There are 15 residues in the CDR3. The DNA of the CDR3 is TGCGCCAGCAGCTTCAGGGCACCCTACCTGGATGAGCAGTTCTTC. Encoded protein: CASSFRAPYLDEQFF.

The V call is TRBV9, the J call TRBJ1-6; the D is unclear. From germline, CDR1 is SGDLS and CDR2 YYNGEE. V lost 1 base to trimming and J lost 7 bases, with 9 bases between them. The CDR3 sequence is 14 residues long. CDR3: CASSVRESNSPLHF. DNA for the CDR3: TGTGCCAGCAGCGTAAGGGAGTCAAATTCACCCCTCCACTTT. Drawing the rest from reference TRBV9 and TRBJ1-6, the complete variable domain is DSGVTQTPKHLITATGQRVTLRCSPRSGDLSVYWYQQSLDQGLQFLIQYYNGEERAKGNILERFSAQQFPDLHSELNLSSLELGDSALYFCASSVRESNSPLHFGNGTRLTVT.

This chain joins TRBV2 and TRBJ2-7; maybe TRBD2 (6 bases). Germline CDR1 is SNHLY and CDR2 is FYNNEI. The germline V and J ends were trimmed by 3 bases and 4 bases, with 13 bases remaining between them. This CDR3 contains 14 residues. The CDR3 region has the DNA TGTGCCAGCAGTGAGGATGGTGCGGGGTACGAGCAGTACTTC. As protein: CASSEDGAGYEQYF.

The chain has TRBV19 and TRBJ1-5; no clear D. Trimming took off 9 bases at V and 0 bases at J, with 6 bases between the two ends. CDR1 is LNHDA, CDR2 SQIVND, per germline (reference sequence). This CDR3 comprises 12 residues. The CDR3 loop reads CASTDSNQPQHF. The CDR3 DNA follows: TGTGCCAGCACAGATAGCAATCAGCCCCAGCATTTT. The full variable domain, completed using reference TRBV19 and TRBJ1-5, is DGGITQSPKYLFRKEGQNVTLSCEQNLNHDAMYWYRQDPGQGLRLIYYSQIVNDFQKGDIAEGYSVSREKKESFPLTVTSAQKNPTAFYLCASTDSNQPQHFGDGTRLSIL.

The chain joins TRBV7-2 to TRBJ1-4, with a possible D match to TRBD1 (5 bases). Trimming left V 4 bases short and J 0 bases short, with 9 bases between. The CDR3 contains 15 residues. Germline-derived CDR1 and CDR2 are SGHTA and FQGNSA. DNA of the CDR3: TGTGCCAGCAGCTCCCAAGGGGCAACTAATGAAAAACTGTTTTTT. This sequence encodes CASSSQGATNEKLFF.

There are a few counts of this clone. The CDR3 spells CASSESRTSYGYTF. CDR3 coding DNA: TGCGCCAGCAGTGAGTCAAGGACAAGCTATGGCTACACCTTC. The chain joins TRBV10-1 to TRBJ1-2, with a possible D match to TRBD1 (5 bases). The length of the CDR3 is 14 residues. From germline, CDR1 is WNHNN and CDR2 SYGVQD (reference sequence). Trimming stripped 0 bases from V and 4 bases from J, with 9 bases between.

The chain employs TRBV21-1 and TRBJ2-7; the table's D call, TRBD1, was not checked against the DNA. TRBV21-1 is a pseudogene. The CDR3 runs 18 residues. The CDR3 spells CASSKAAFPGTGGHEQYF. DNA for the CDR3: TGTGCCAGCAGCAAAGCGGCATTTCCCGGGACAGGGGGTCACGAGCAGTACTTC.

The V and J genes are TRBV27 and TRBJ1-2; 8 positions match TRBD1. The CDR3 extends over 13 amino acids. V was pared by 5 bases and J by 2 bases, with 1 base of the junction left unmatched. Germline CDR1 is MNHEY and CDR2 is SMNVEV (reference sequence). The CDR3 DNA is TGTGCCAGCAGTAGGACAGGGAACTATGGCTACACCTTC. Protein: CASSRTGNYGYTF.

There are a few counts of this clone. The V call is TRBV12-5, the J call TRBJ1-5; maybe TRBD1 (6 bases). This CDR3 has 15 residues. Germline V gene sequence: CDR1 LGHNT, CDR2 FRNRAP. The V gene lost 4 bases and the J gene lost 4 bases, with 14 bases spanning the gap. The CDR3 reads CASGSGRTENQPQHF. For the CDR3, the DNA is TGTGCTAGTGGTTCGGGCCGGACAGAGAATCAGCCCCAGCATTTT.

The chain employs TRBV9 and TRBJ2-5; tentatively, D is TRBD2 (6 bases). In germline, CDR1 is SGDLS, CDR2 YYNGEE. Deletions cut 0 bases from V and 1 base from J, with 10 bases between. There are 15 residues in the CDR3. In DNA form, the CDR3 reads TGTGCCAGCAGCGTAGGCAGCGGGCCCCAAGAGACCCAGTACTTC. Its protein is CASSVGSGPQETQYF.

The V call is TRBV10-3, the J call TRBJ2-7; 9 bases match TRBD1. The CDR3 covers 14 residues. Germline lookup yields CDR1 ENHRY and CDR2 SYGVKD. V trimming: 7 bases; J trimming: 3 bases; junction bases outside the gene matches: 7. DNA for the CDR3: TGTGCCATCAACCCGGGACAGGGTGTCTACGAGCAGTACTTC. Translated: CAINPGQGVYEQYF.

In this sample, this clone turned up once. The genes are TRBV11-3 and TRBJ1-4; the D gene is possibly TRBD1 (5 bases). V gave up 3 bases and J gave up 8 bases, with 13 bases separating them. The CDR3 runs to 14 residues. The germline CDR1 and CDR2 sequences are SGHNT and YENEEA. The CDR3 loop reads CASSLWRGSEKLFF. CDR3 nucleotides: TGTGCCAGCAGCTTGTGGCGGGGCTCAGAAAAACTGTTTTTT.

J is TRBJ2-7 and V is TRBV11-3; 12 bases match TRBD1. Germline CDR1 and CDR2: SGHNT and YENEEA. V dropped 5 bases and J dropped 6; count of bases not matched to a gene: 8. The CDR3 is 15 amino acids. This CDR3 reads CASSQEGTGGSEQYF. As DNA, the CDR3 is TGTGCCAGCAGCCAGGAGGGGACAGGGGGCAGCGAGCAGTACTTC.

The chain recombines TRBV5-4 with TRBJ1-1, with D possibly being TRBD1 (5 bases). The CDR3 spans 14 residues. V shed 0 bases and J shed 5 bases, with 11 bases lying between them. Germline-derived CDR1 and CDR2 are SGHNT and YYREEE (reference sequence). In DNA form, the CDR3 reads TGTGCCAGCAGCTTGGAACAGGATCGGACTGAAGCTTTCTTT. Its protein product is CASSLEQDRTEAFF.

This rearrangement joins TRBV19 to TRBJ2-3, with D possibly being TRBD2 (6 bases). The CDR3 has 16 amino acids. CDR1 is LNHDA and CDR2 is SQIVND in the germline V gene (reference sequence). V gave up 6 bases and J gave up 1 base, with 17 bases separating them. The CDR3 sequence: CASRPLDGSGTDTQYF. The CDR3 bases are TGTGCCAGTAGGCCCCTAGACGGGAGCGGCACAGATACGCAGTATTTT.

This rearrangement joins TRBV5-6 to TRBJ1-4; no reliable D call. Germline lookup yields CDR1 SGHDT and CDR2 YYEEEE. The V end was cut by 3 bases, the J end by 3 bases, with 15 bases between. CDR3 size: 16 residues. CDR3 sequence (DNA): TGTGCCAGCAGCTCAGTCGGTCGGGTACCTAATGAAAAACTGTTTTTT. Its translation is CASSSVGRVPNEKLFF.

J is TRBJ1-2 and V is TRBV5-6; D is possibly TRBD1 (6 bases). The CDR3 is 13 residues long. Germline V gene lookup returns CDR1 SGHDT and CDR2 YYEEEE. Trimming removed 4 bases from V and 5 bases from J, with 12 bases in between. The CDR3, as DNA: TGTGCCAGCAGCCGCAGGGGTCGGTATGGCTACACCTTC. Translation gives CASSRRGRYGYTF.

The genes are TRBV11-2 and TRBJ2-2, with D possibly being TRBD1 or TRBD2 (6 bases each). The CDR3 has 14 amino acids. CDR1 SGHAT and CDR2 FQNNGV come from the germline V gene. Between the trimmed V and J ends, which lost 3 bases and 11 bases, there was a span of 16 bases. The CDR3 sequence is CASSFGHGGGELFF. In DNA form, the CDR3 reads TGTGCCAGCAGCTTCGGACACGGGGGCGGAGAGCTGTTTTTT.

V and J are TRBV10-2 and TRBJ2-7, with a weak D call TRBD2 (6 bases). V was clipped by 7 bases and J by 1 base, with 14 bases between them. This CDR3 has 14 amino acids. Germline-derived CDR1 and CDR2 are WSHSY and SAAADI. DNA for the CDR3: TGCGCCAGCAACGTACTAGGAGGGTCCTACGAGCAGTACTTC. It codes for CASNVLGGSYEQYF.

In the case of this clone: A junction boundary mismatches the germline segment, possibly from a read error. J is TRBJ2-7 and V is TRBV9; 7 nucleotides agree with TRBD2. Germline V gene sequence: CDR1 SGDLS, CDR2 YYNGEE. The CDR3 extends over 14 amino acids. The CDR3 is CASGVALADYEQYF. The DNA for the CDR3 is TGTGCCAGCGGCGTAGCTCTAGCGGACTACGAGCAGTACTTC.

The rearrangement uses TRBV4-1 and TRBJ2-7, with D hard to call. CDR3 length: 17 residues. The V end lost 0 bases, the J end lost 0 bases, and 15 bases lay between the germline ends. Per the germline V gene, CDR1 is MGHRA and CDR2 is YSYEKL. CDR3 protein: CASSQDVGPHLSYEQYF. For the CDR3, the DNA is TGCGCCAGCAGCCAAGATGTAGGCCCGCACCTCTCCTACGAGCAGTACTTC.

This clone appeared a few times. V gene TRBV5-6 combines with J gene TRBJ2-1; 7 nucleotides agree with TRBD2. This CDR3 spans 15 amino acids. V lost 7 bases to trimming and J lost 5 bases; unmatched junction nucleotides: 12. The germline CDR1 and CDR2 sequences are SGHDT and YYEEEE. DNA of the CDR3: TGTGCCAGCCATTCCATGGGAGGGCCCCACAATGAGCAGTTCTTC. This gives the protein CASHSMGGPHNEQFF.

The V gene is TRBV5-1, the J gene TRBJ2-5, with TRBD2 matching over 7 bases. The closer fit of TRBJ2-7 to the DNA end suggests the J call may be wrong. Per germline, CDR1 SGHRS and CDR2 YFSETQ. The CDR3 is 17 amino acids. CDR3 amino acids: CASSLDGTVAGSYEQYF. The CDR3 DNA reads as TGCGCCAGCAGCTTGGACGGTACAGTAGCGGGCTCCTACGAGCAGTACTTC.

This chain connects TRBV10-3 to TRBJ1-4; D remains ambiguous. Germline V gene lookup returns CDR1 ENHRY and CDR2 SYGVKD. V was shortened by 2 bases and J by 0 bases, with 4 bases between the two germline ends. This CDR3 region has 14 residues. CDR3 residues: CAISEATTNEKLFF. The CDR3 nucleotides are TGTGCCATCAGTGAGGCTACAACTAATGAAAAACTGTTTTTT.

The DNA for the CDR3 is TGTGCCAGCAGCCTGGGCCCGTACCAAGAGACCCAGTACTTC. This gives the protein CASSLGPYQETQYF. The chain is built from TRBV7-6 and TRBJ2-5; no reliable D call. Germline lookup yields CDR1 SGHVS and CDR2 FNYEAQ. The CDR3 length is 14 residues. Trimming cost V 5 bases and J 0 bases, with 10 bases left between them.

The J gene is TRBJ2-1, the V gene TRBV19, with D perhaps TRBD1 or TRBD2 (6 bases each). The V end was cut by 0 bases, the J end by 9 bases, with 15 bases between. The V gene's germline CDR1 is LNHDA and CDR2 SQIVND (reference sequence). The CDR3 length is 15 residues. CDR3 sequence (DNA): TGTGCCAGTAGTATAGATGGGGGCGGGACTCGTGAGCAGTTCTTC. This sequence encodes CASSIDGGGTREQFF.